This T cell receptor beta chain was obtained from a study of shared clonotypes between healthy human individuals. The V end was cut by 2 bases, the J end by 9 bases, with 29 bases between. Per germline, CDR1 SGHAT and CDR2 FQNNGV. The CDR3 contains 18 residues. Repertoires were generated with immunoSEQ multiplex PCR, while TCRdb's copy carries only in-frame clones and drops some. The sample records 450,000 to 500,000 clones, 76% being singletons. The sample taken for sequencing was PBMCs. This sequence joins TRBV11-2 and TRBJ2-7; D is possibly TRBD2 (6 bases). This clonotype originated in a middle-aged woman in good health. Some clones in this sample may be carry-over from other donors' samples. Here the CDR3 reads CASSLNFLGAGELRRQYF. The CDR3 nucleotides read TGTGCCAGCAGCTTAAATTTCTTAGGAGCGGGTGAACTTCGGCGGCAGTACTTC.